The next 17 T cell receptor beta chains were all read from a single sample in a study of blood T cell repertoires in COVID-19. TCRdb's table, derived via immunoSEQ multiplex PCR, lists solely in-frame clones and lacks some. The data hold about 270,000 clones, with 65% to 90% observed a single time. The sample comprised peripheral blood. The receptors derive from a woman aged 60-75 years with active or convalescent COVID-19.

CDR3 sequence reads: CASSTRLGLGNTIYF. DNA of the CDR3: TGTGCCAGCAGCACCCGACTAGGGCTTGGAAACACCATATATTTT. The gene calls are TRBV11-2 and TRBJ1-3, with D unclear. The CDR3 covers 15 residues. V was pared by 5 bases and J by 3 bases, with 14 bases between. The germline V gene encodes CDR1 SGHAT and CDR2 FQNNGV.

The chain carries TRBV19 and TRBJ1-5; D might be TRBD1 (6 bases). The CDR3 runs 16 residues. Germline loops: CDR1 LNHDA, CDR2 SQIVND (reference sequence). V lost 6 bases and J lost 1, with 16 bases in between. The CDR3 reads CASRHRGAQSNQPQHF. DNA of the CDR3: TGTGCCAGTAGACATCGGGGGGCGCAAAGCAATCAGCCCCAGCATTTT.

V is TRBV18 and J is TRBJ1-1; the match to TRBD1 covers 10 bases. Germline V CDR1 and CDR2: KGHSH, LQKENI. The CDR3 contains 14 residues. V shed 2 bases and J 5 bases; nucleotides not matched to a gene: 2. The DNA of the CDR3 is TGTGCCAGCTCACCAGACAGGGGGCGGACTGAAGCTTTCTTT. Protein product: CASSPDRGRTEAFF.

The genes are TRBV19 and TRBJ2-3; the match to TRBD2 covers 11 bases. J gave up 5 bases and V 4 bases, and 8 bases lay outside the gene matches. This CDR3 is built from 16 residues. Germline V CDR1 and CDR2: LNHDA, SQIVND (reference sequence). The CDR3 nucleotides read TGTGCCAGTAGTAGATATAGCGGGGGGGCAAGAGATACGCAGTATTTT. Amino acids: CASSRYSGGARDTQYF.

V gene TRBV6-5 combines with J gene TRBJ1-1; D call uncertain. Trimming removed 2 bases at V and 2 bases at J, with 6 bases between. The germline gives CDR1 MNHEY, CDR2 SVGAGI. This CDR3 spans 13 amino acids. The CDR3 DNA sequence: TGTGCCAGCAGTTACACGGTAAACACTGAAGCTTTCTTT. Its protein is CASSYTVNTEAFF.

The rearrangement links TRBV7-2 to TRBJ1-6; D is perhaps TRBD1 (5 bases). CDR1 and CDR2 from the germline V gene are SGHTA and FQGNSA. The CDR3 has 13 amino acids. The V and J ends lost 4 bases and 10 bases respectively, with 11 bases between them. Here the CDR3 reads CASSWGVGSPLHF. CDR3 nucleotide sequence: TGTGCCAGCAGCTGGGGGGTAGGATCACCCCTCCACTTT.

The V call is TRBV9, the J call TRBJ2-2; D remains ambiguous. The V end lost 3 bases, the J end lost 1 base, and 7 bases lay between the germline ends. The CDR3 has 14 amino acids. Per the germline V gene, CDR1 is SGDLS and CDR2 is YYNGEE. The CDR3 region has the DNA TGTGCCAGCAGCGGCTATATGAACACCGGGGAGCTGTTTTTT. Its translation is CASSGYMNTGELFF.

This chain joins TRBV9 and TRBJ2-3, with TRBD1 as a possible D gene (6 bases). V was pared by 4 bases and J by 3 bases, with 18 bases between. Germline V gene lookup returns CDR1 SGDLS and CDR2 YYNGEE. This CDR3 is 16 amino acids long. CDR3 amino acids: CASSPSRGARTDTQYF. The CDR3 DNA sequence: TGTGCCAGCAGCCCCAGCAGGGGCGCTAGGACAGATACGCAGTATTTT.

The chain is built from TRBV5-1 and TRBJ2-5; TRBD2 agrees at 10 bases. V shed 5 bases and J 4 bases; nucleotides not matched to a gene: 11. Germline V gives CDR1 SGHRS, CDR2 YFSETQ. This CDR3 has 16 residues. The CDR3: CASRPSSGGPGETQYF. As DNA, the CDR3 is TGCGCCAGCAGACCTTCTAGCGGGGGCCCGGGAGAGACCCAGTACTTC.

The V gene is TRBV2, the J gene TRBJ2-7; 7 nucleotides agree with TRBD2. J lost 2 bases, V lost 1 base, and 5 bases had no gene match. The germline CDR1 and CDR2 sequences are SNHLY and FYNNEI. The CDR3 is made up of 15 amino acids. For the CDR3, the DNA is TGTGCCAGCAGTGAAGGGCTAGCGGTTACCTACGAGCAGTACTTC. Amino acids: CASSEGLAVTYEQYF.

This clone was seen only once. The rearrangement uses TRBV10-3 and TRBJ1-5; D may be TRBD1 (5 bases). The length of the CDR3 is 16 residues. Germline CDR1 reads ENHRY; CDR2 reads SYGVKD. V was clipped by 2 bases and J by 4 bases, with 15 bases between them. CDR3 DNA sequence: TGTGCCATCAGTGAGGAGGACGTGACAGAAAATCAGCCCCAGCATTTT. This translates into CAISEEDVTENQPQHF.

This clone was counted once. The rearrangement uses TRBV11-3 and TRBJ2-1; TRBD1 agrees at 7 bases. Germline loops: CDR1 SGHNT, CDR2 YENEEA. Germline trimming cut 1 base from V and 6 bases from J; bases unmatched to any gene: 6. CDR3 length equals 15 residues. The CDR3 loop is CASSLGGGGFNEQFF. CDR3 DNA sequence: TGTGCCAGCAGCTTAGGAGGGGGCGGCTTCAATGAGCAGTTCTTC.

CDR3 protein: CASSQVASSSYEQYF. CDR3 DNA: TGTGCCAGCAGCCAAGTTGCCTCCAGCTCCTACGAGCAGTACTTC. The genes are TRBV3-1 (or the pseudogene TRBV3-2) and TRBJ2-7; D not certain. The germline V and J ends were trimmed by 1 base and 0 bases, with 10 bases remaining between them. The CDR3 has 15 amino acids. Germline V gene lookup returns CDR1 LGHDT and CDR2 YNNKEL (reference sequence).

V and J are TRBV19 and TRBJ2-2, with D hard to call. There are 14 residues in the CDR3. V lost 3 bases, J lost 2 bases, and 7 bases lay in between. Germline V CDR1 and CDR2: LNHDA, SQIVND (reference sequence). DNA for the CDR3: TGTGCCAGTAGTATGGCACCCAACACCGGGGAGCTGTTTTTT. It is translated as CASSMAPNTGELFF.

This rearrangement joins TRBV6-5 to TRBJ2-2; 8 nucleotides line up with TRBD1. The ends lost 9 bases at V and 7 bases at J; junction bases unmatched: 4. Germline V gives CDR1 MNHEY, CDR2 SVGAGI. This CDR3 has 12 residues. The CDR3 loop reads CASRTGIGELFF. CDR3 coding DNA: TGTGCCAGTAGGACAGGGATCGGGGAGCTGTTTTTT.

The rearrangement uses TRBV10-3 and TRBJ1-2, with D possibly TRBD1 on 5 matching bases. This CDR3 comprises 15 residues. V lost 11 bases and J 0 bases, leaving 19 bases between the germline ends. Germline CDR1 is ENHRY and CDR2 is SYGVKD. CDR3 residues: CAFSTGFGANYGYTF. The CDR3 DNA sequence: TGTGCCTTCTCCACAGGTTTTGGGGCTAACTATGGCTACACCTTC.

The chain links TRBV10-3 to TRBJ1-2; D uncertain. Per the germline V gene, CDR1 is ENHRY and CDR2 is SYGVKD. CDR3 size: 12 residues. The V end lost 3 bases, the J end lost 5 bases, and 7 bases lay between the germline ends. The CDR3, as DNA: TGTGCCATCAGTGATCGGGGATATGGCTACACCTTC. Amino acids: CAISDRGYGYTF.